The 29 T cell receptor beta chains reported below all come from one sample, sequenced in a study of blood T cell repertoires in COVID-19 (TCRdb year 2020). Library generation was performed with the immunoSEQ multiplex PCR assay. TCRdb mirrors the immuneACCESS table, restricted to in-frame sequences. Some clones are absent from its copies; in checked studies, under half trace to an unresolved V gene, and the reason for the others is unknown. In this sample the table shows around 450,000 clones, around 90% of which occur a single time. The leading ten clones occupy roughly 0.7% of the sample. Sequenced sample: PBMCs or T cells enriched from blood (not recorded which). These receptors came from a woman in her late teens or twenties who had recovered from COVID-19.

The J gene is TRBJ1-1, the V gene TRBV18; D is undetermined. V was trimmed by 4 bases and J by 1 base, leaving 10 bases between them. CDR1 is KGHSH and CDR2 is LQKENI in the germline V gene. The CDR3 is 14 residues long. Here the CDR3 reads CASSLEGRNTEAFF. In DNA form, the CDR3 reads TGTGCCAGCTCACTGGAAGGGAGGAACACTGAAGCTTTCTTT. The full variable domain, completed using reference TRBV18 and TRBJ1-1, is NAGVMQNPRHLVRRRGQEARLRCSPMKGHSHVYWYRQLPEEGLKFMVYLQKENIIDESGMPKERFSAEFPKEGPSILRIQQVVRGDSAAYFCASSLEGRNTEAFFGQGTRLTVV.

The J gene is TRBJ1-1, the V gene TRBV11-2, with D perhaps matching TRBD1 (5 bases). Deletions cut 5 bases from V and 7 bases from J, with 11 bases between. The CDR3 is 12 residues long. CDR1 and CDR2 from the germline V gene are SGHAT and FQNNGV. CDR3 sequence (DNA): TGTGCCAGCAGCCCCTGGGGCTATGAAGCTTTCTTT. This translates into CASSPWGYEAFF. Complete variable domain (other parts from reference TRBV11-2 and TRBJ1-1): EAGVAQSPRYKIIEKRQSVAFWCNPISGHATLYWYQQILGQGPKLLIQFQNNGVVDDSQLPKDRFSAERLKGVDSTLKIQPAKLEDSAVYLCASSPWGYEAFFGQGTRLTVV.

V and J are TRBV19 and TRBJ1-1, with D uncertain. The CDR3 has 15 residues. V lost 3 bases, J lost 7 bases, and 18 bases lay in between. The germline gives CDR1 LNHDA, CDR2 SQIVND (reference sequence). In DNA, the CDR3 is TGTGCCAGTAGTATTAACCCTGGACGAGGGAATGAAGCTTTCTTT. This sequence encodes CASSINPGRGNEAFF.

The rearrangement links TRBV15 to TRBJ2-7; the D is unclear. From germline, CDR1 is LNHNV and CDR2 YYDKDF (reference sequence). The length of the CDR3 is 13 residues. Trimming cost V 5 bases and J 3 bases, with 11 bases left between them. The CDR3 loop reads CATSEPPLYEQYF. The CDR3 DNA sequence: TGTGCCACCAGCGAACCCCCACTCTACGAGCAGTACTTC.

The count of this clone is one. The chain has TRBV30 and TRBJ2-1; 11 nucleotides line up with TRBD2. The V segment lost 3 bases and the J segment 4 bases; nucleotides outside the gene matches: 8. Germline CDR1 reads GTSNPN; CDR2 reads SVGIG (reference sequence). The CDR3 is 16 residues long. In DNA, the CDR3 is TGTGCCTGGAGCCAAAAACGACTAGCGGGGTACAATGAGCAGTTCTTC. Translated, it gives CAWSQKRLAGYNEQFF.

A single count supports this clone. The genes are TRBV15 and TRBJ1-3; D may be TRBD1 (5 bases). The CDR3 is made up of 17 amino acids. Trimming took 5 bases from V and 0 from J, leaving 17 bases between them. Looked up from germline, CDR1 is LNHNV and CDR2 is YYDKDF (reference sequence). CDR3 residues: CATSPRDWGYSGNTIYF. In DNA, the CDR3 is TGTGCCACCAGCCCGCGGGACTGGGGTTACTCTGGAAACACCATATATTTT.

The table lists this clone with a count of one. CDR3 nucleotides: TGTGCCAGCAGCCCCACCACAGGGGTCCTTGAAGCTTTCTTT. Protein: CASSPTTGVLEAFF. V and J are TRBV11-1 and TRBJ1-1, with TRBD1 identical over 7 bases. The CDR3 sequence is 14 residues long. CDR1 and CDR2 from the germline V gene are SGHAT and FQDESV (reference sequence). V was pared by 5 bases and J by 7 bases, with 10 bases of the junction left unmatched.

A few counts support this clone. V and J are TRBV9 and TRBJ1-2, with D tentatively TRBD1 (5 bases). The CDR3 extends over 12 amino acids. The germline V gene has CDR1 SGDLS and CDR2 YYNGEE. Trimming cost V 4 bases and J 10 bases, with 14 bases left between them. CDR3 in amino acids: CASSRTTANYTF. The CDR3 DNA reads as TGTGCCAGCAGCCGCACGACAGCTAACTACACCTTC. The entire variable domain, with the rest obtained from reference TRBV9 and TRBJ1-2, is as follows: DSGVTQTPKHLITATGQRVTLRCSPRSGDLSVYWYQQSLDQGLQFLIQYYNGEERAKGNILERFSAQQFPDLHSELNLSSLELGDSALYFCASSRTTANYTFGSGTRLTVV.

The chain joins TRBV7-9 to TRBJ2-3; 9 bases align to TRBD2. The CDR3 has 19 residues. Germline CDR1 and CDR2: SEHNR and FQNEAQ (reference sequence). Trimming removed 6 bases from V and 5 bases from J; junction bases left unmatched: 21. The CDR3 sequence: CASSSHRPGDSGGGDTQYF. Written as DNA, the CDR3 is TGTGCCAGCAGTTCCCATCGGCCCGGTGATAGCGGGGGAGGAGATACGCAGTATTTT.

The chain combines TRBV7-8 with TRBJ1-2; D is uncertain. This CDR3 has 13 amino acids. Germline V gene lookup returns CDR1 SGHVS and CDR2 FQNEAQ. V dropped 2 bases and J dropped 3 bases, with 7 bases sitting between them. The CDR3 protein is CASSLWADYGYTF. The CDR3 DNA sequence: TGTGCCAGCAGCTTATGGGCAGACTATGGCTACACCTTC.

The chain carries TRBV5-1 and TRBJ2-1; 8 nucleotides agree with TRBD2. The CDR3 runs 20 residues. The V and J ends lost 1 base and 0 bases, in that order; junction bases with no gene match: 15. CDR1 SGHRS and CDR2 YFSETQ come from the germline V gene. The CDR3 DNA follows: TGCGCCAGCAGCTTGCCCCGGGGGGGTACAAAATCGGGCTCCTACAATGAGCAGTTCTTC. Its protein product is CASSLPRGGTKSGSYNEQFF.

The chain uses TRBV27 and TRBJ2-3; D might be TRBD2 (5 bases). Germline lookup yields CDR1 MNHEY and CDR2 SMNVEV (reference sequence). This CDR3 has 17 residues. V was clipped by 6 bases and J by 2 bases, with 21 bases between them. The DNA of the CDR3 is TGTGCCAGCAGGCGCTCCGGACTTCCCCTGTCCACAGATACGCAGTATTTT. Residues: CASRRSGLPLSTDTQYF.

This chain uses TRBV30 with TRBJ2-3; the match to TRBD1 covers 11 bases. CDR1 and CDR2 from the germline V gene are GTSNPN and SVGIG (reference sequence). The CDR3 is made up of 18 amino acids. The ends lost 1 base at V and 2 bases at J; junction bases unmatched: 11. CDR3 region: CAWSGDRGTARPTDTQYF. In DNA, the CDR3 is TGTGCCTGGAGTGGGGACAGGGGGACGGCCAGGCCCACAGATACGCAGTATTTT.

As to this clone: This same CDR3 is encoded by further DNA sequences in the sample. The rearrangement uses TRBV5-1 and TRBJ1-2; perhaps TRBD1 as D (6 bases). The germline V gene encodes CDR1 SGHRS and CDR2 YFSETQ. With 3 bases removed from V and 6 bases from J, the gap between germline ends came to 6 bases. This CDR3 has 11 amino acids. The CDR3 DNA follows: TGCGCCAGCAGCTCAGGGGATGGCTACACCTTC. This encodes CASSSGDGYTF.

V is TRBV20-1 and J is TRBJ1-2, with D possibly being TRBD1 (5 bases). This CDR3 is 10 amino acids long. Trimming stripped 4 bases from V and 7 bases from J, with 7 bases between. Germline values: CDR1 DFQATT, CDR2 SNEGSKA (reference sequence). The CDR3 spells CSANTGGYTF. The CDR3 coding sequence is TGCAGTGCTAATACAGGTGGCTACACCTTC.

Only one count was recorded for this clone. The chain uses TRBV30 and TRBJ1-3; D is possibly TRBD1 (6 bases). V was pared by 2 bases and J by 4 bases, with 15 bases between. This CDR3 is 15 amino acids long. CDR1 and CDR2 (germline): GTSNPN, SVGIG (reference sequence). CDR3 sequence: CAWSYSRTDGNTIYF. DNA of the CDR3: TGTGCCTGGAGTTATAGCCGGACAGACGGAAACACCATATATTTT. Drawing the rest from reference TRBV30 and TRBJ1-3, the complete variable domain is SQTIHQWPATLVQPVGSPLSLECTVEGTSNPNLYWYRQAAGRGLQLLFYSVGIGQISSEVPQNLSASRPQDRQFILSSKKLLLSDSGFYLCAWSYSRTDGNTIYFGEGSWLTVV.

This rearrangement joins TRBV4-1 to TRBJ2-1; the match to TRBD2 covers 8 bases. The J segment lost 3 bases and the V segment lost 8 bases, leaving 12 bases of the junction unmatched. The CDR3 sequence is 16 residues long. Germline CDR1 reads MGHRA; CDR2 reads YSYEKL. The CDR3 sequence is CASRPGTGGRYNEQFF. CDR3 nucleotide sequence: TGCGCCAGCCGGCCCGGTACGGGGGGGCGCTACAATGAGCAGTTCTTC.

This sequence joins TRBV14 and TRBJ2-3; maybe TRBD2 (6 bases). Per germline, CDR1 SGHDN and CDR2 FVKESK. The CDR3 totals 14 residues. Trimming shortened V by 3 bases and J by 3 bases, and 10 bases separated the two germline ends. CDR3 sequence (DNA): TGTGCCAGCAGCCAGAGTAGCGGAACAGATACGCAGTATTTT. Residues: CASSQSSGTDTQYF. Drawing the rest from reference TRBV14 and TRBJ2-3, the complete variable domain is EAGVTQFPSHSVIEKGQTVTLRCDPISGHDNLYWYRRVMGKEIKFLLHFVKESKQDESGMPNNRFLAERTGGTYSTLKVQPAELEDSGVYFCASSQSSGTDTQYFGPGTRLTVL.

CDR3 residues: CSVRQGGRKEKLFF. The DNA of the CDR3 is TGCAGCGTTAGACAGGGGGGAAGGAAAGAAAAACTGTTTTTT. V usage is TRBV29-1 and J usage is TRBJ1-4, with 9 positions matching TRBD1. The CDR3 spans 14 residues. V gave up 5 bases and J gave up 8 bases; unmatched junction bases: 9. Germline values: CDR1 SQVTM, CDR2 ANQGSEA.

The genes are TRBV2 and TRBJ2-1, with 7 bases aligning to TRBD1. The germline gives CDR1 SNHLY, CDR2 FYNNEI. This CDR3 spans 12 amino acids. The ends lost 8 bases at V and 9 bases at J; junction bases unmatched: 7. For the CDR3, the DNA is TGTGCCAGCGGCGACAGGGTCAGTGAGCAGTTCTTC. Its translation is CASGDRVSEQFF.

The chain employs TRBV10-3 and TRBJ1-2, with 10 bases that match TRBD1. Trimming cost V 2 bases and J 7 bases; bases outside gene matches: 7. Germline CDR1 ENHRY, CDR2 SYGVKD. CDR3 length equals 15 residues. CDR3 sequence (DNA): TGTGCCATCAGTGAGGGGGACAGGGGAGTAAGTGGCTACACCTTC. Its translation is CAISEGDRGVSGYTF.

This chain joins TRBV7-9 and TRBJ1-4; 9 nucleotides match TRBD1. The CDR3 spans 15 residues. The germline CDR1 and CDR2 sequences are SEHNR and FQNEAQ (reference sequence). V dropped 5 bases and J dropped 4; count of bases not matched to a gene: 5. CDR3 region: CASSPKDRGNEKLFF. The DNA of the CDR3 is TGTGCCAGCAGCCCTAAGGACAGGGGTAATGAAAAACTGTTTTTT.

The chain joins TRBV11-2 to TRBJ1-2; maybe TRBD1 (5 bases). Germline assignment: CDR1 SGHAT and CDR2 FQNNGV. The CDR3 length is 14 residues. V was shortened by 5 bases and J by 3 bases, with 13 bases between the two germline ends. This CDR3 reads CASSTTRGYYGYTF. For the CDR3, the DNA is TGTGCCAGCAGCACGACCCGGGGGTACTATGGCTACACCTTC.

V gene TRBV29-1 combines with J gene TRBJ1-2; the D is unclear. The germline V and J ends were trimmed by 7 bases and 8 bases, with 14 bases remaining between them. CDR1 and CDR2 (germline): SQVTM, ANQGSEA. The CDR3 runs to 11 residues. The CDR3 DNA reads TGCAGCGGGGCGGCCGCGGGAGGCTACACCTTC. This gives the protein CSGAAAGGYTF. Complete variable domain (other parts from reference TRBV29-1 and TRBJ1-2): SAVISQKPSRDICQRGTSLTIQCQVDSQVTMMFWYRQQPGQSLTLIATANQGSEATYESGFVIDKFPISRPNLTFSTLTVSNMSPEDSSIYLCSGAAAGGYTFGSGTRLTVV.

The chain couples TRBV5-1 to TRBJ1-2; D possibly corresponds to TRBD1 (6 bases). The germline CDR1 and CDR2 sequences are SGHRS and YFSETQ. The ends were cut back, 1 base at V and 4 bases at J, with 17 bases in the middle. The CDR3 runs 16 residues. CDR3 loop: CASSLTPGQLIYGYTF. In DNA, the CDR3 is TGCGCCAGCAGCTTGACCCCTGGACAGTTGATCTATGGCTACACCTTC.

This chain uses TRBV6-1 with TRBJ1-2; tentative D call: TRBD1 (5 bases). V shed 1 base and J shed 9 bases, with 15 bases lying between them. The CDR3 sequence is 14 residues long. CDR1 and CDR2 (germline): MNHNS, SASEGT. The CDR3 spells CASSEGGEGKRYTF. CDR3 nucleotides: TGTGCCAGCAGTGAAGGGGGGGAGGGGAAGCGCTACACCTTC.

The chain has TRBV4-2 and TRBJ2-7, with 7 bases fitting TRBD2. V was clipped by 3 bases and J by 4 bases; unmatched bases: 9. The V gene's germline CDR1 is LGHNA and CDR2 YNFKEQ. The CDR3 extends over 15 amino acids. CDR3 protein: CASSQQRGNGYEQYF. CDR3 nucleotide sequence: TGTGCCAGCAGCCAGCAGCGGGGAAATGGTTACGAGCAGTACTTC.

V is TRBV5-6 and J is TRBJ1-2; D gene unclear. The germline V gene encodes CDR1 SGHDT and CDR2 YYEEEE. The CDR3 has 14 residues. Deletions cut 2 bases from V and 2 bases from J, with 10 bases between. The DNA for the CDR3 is TGTGCCAGCAGCTTCAGGTGGGAGAACTATGGCTACACCTTC. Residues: CASSFRWENYGYTF.

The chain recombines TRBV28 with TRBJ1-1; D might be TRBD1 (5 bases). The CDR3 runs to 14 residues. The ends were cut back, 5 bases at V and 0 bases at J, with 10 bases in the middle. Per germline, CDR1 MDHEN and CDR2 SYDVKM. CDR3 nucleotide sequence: TGTGCCAGCAGTACGACAGAGATGAACACTGAAGCTTTCTTT. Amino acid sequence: CASSTTEMNTEAFF.